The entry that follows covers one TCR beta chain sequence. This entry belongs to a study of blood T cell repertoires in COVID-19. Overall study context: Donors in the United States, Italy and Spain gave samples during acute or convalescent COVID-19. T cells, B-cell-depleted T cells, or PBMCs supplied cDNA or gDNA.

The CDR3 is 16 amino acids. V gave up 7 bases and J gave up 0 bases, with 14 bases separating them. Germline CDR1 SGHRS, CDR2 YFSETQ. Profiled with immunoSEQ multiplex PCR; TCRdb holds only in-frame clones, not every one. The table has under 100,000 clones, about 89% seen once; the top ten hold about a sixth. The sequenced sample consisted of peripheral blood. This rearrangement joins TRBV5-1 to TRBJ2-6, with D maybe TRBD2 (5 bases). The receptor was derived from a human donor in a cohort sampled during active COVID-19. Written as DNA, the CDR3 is TGCGCCAGCGGGTTCAGCGGCAACTCTGGGGCCAACGTCCTGACTTTC. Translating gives CASGFSGNSGANVLTF.